The rows below give T cell receptor beta chains drawn from one sample of a study of Ad26.COV2.S vaccination and SARS-CoV-2 variants. Data came from immunoSEQ multiplex PCR; TCRdb stores just in-frame clones and leaves some out. The table has 350,000 to 400,000 clones, 89% seen once. This material consisted of peripheral blood, taken in a trial of Ad26.COV2.S vaccine versus placebo. The receptors stem from a person aged 18-60 years who received the Ad26.COV2.S COVID-19 vaccine or a placebo. The CDR3 runs from the conserved cysteine through the conserved F or W. A D gene is named only where the DNA matches it firmly. Rows give clone size only sometimes, using once, few, many, or a class for an expanded clone.

NA,NA,TRBJ1-1,TRBV5-6,CASTTWGAGVTEAFF,TGTGCCAGCACCACGTGGGGCGCGGGGGTCACTGAAGCTTTCTTT
TRBD2,once,TRBJ2-1,TRBV7-6,CASSLATSGGAYNEQFF,TGTGCCAGCAGCTTAGCGACTAGCGGGGGAGCCTACAATGAGCAGTTCTTC
TRBD2,few,TRBJ2-1,TRBV7-2,CASSLTSGFYNEQFF,TGTGCCAGCAGCCTTACTAGCGGGTTCTACAATGAGCAGTTCTTC
NA,once,TRBJ2-2,TRBV2,CAAGPDLTGELFF,TGTGCCGCGGGCCCGGACTTAACCGGGGAGCTGTTTTTT
TRBD1,NA,TRBJ1-2,TRBV28,CASTPFRTGEGYTF,TGTGCCAGCACCCCGTTTCGGACAGGGGAAGGCTACACCTTC
NA,NA,TRBJ2-1,TRBV3-1/TRBV3-2,CASSQDVSSYNEQFF,TGTGCCAGCAGCCAAGATGTAAGCTCCTACAATGAGCAGTTCTTC
NA,NA,TRBJ2-7,TRBV5-3,CARSHGDLKPCYEQYF,TGTGCCAGAAGCCACGGAGACCTCAAACCTTGCTACGAGCAGTACTTC
NA,NA,TRBJ2-7,TRBV19,CASSLRDEVYEQYF,TGTGCCAGTAGCCTCAGGGACGAAGTTTACGAGCAGTACTTC
NA,NA,TRBJ1-4,TRBV9,CANAGLMDEKLFF,TGTGCCAACGCCGGACTGATGGACGAAAAACTGTTTTTT
NA,NA,TRBJ1-2,TRBV7-8,CASSLTSSNYGYTF,TGTGCCAGCAGCTTAACATCCAGTAACTATGGCTACACCTTC
NA,NA,TRBJ2-7,TRBV27,CASSFGGNPRDEQYF,TGTGCCAGCAGTTTTGGGGGCAACCCGAGGGACGAGCAGTACTTC
TRBD2,NA,TRBJ2-7,TRBV30,CAWGGLAGAYEQYF,TGTGCCTGGGGCGGACTAGCGGGAGCCTACGAGCAGTACTTC
NA,NA,TRBJ1-1,TRBV7-3,CASSFGVSNTEAFF,TGTGCCAGCAGCTTTGGCGTCTCGAACACTGAAGCTTTCTTT
TRBD2,NA,TRBJ2-5,TRBV5-1,CASSLAGLAGVQGYQETQYF,TGCGCCAGCAGCTTGGCGGGACTAGCGGGAGTCCAGGGATACCAAGAGACCCAGTACTTC
TRBD1,NA,TRBJ2-7,TRBV6-5,CATRVGQVAYEQYF,TGTGCCACCCGGGTTGGACAGGTGGCCTACGAGCAGTACTTC
NA,NA,TRBJ1-1,TRBV27,CASSRSGVMNTEAFF,TGTGCCAGCAGTCGATCGGGGGTTATGAACACTGAAGCTTTCTTT
NA,NA,TRBJ1-1,TRBV19,CASSIVGGGSTEAFF,TGTGCCAGTAGTATAGTCGGCGGGGGTAGCACTGAAGCTTTCTTT
NA,few,TRBJ2-7,TRBV4-1,CASSQDGPLGEQYF,TGCGCCAGCAGCCAAGACGGGCCTTTGGGCGAGCAGTACTTC
NA,NA,TRBJ2-7,TRBV9,CASSLDPGSPYEQYF,TGTGCCAGCAGCCTTGACCCGGGCTCACCTTACGAGCAGTACTTC
NA,NA,TRBJ1-1,TRBV5-6,CASSLVTGGNTEAFF,TGTGCCAGCAGCTTAGTGACAGGTGGGAACACTGAAGCTTTCTTT
NA,NA,TRBJ1-4,TRBV15,CATSRDPGNNEKLFF,TGTGCCACCAGCAGAGATCCAGGGAATAATGAAAAACTGTTTTTT
TRBD1,NA,TRBJ1-1,TRBV3-1/TRBV3-2,CASSLSTGAGEAFF,TGTGCCAGCAGCCTCTCCACAGGGGCTGGTGAAGCTTTCTTT
NA,NA,TRBJ1-5,TRBV19,CASTSGRSNQPQHF,TGTGCCAGTACCTCTGGACGGTCCAATCAGCCCCAGCATTTT
NA,NA,TRBJ2-1,TRBV29-1,CSVDEQFF,TGCAGCGTTGATGAGCAGTTCTTC
NA,NA,TRBJ2-3,TRBV5-5,CASSFEQGPDTQYF,TGTGCCAGCAGCTTTGAACAGGGCCCAGATACGCAGTATTTT
NA,NA,TRBJ2-1,TRBV3-1/TRBV3-2,CASSQETLPNEQFF,TGTGCCAGCAGCCAAGAAACCCTCCCAAATGAGCAGTTCTTC
NA,few,TRBJ2-7,TRBV3-1/TRBV3-2,CASSQGTEYEQYF,TGTGCCAGCAGCCAAGGGACAGAATACGAGCAGTACTTC
TRBD2,NA,TRBJ2-1,TRBV5-1,CASSLDSGDYNEQFF,TGCGCCAGCAGCTTGGACAGCGGGGACTACAATGAGCAGTTCTTC
TRBD2,NA,TRBJ2-7,TRBV5-1,CASRTAGGSYEQYF,TGCGCCAGCAGGACCGCGGGGGGCTCCTACGAGCAGTACTTC
TRBD2,once,TRBJ2-3,TRBV27,CASSPRTSTTDTQYF,TGTGCCAGCAGTCCCAGGACTAGCACCACAGATACGCAGTATTTT
TRBD1,NA,TRBJ2-7,TRBV6-1,CASVPRQGNTYEQYF,TGTGCCAGCGTCCCCCGACAGGGGAACACCTACGAGCAGTACTTC
NA,NA,TRBJ2-1,TRBV3-1/TRBV3-2,CASSRNNEQFF,TGTGCCAGCAGCCGGAACAATGAGCAGTTCTTC
NA,NA,TRBJ1-4,TRBV28,CASSLEEGNEKLFF,TGTGCCAGCAGTTTAGAGGAGGGGAATGAAAAACTGTTTTTT
NA,NA,TRBJ1-2,TRBV4-3,CASSPLGVRSYGYTF,TGCGCCAGCAGCCCGTTAGGGGTGCGGAGCTATGGCTACACCTTC
NA,NA,TRBJ2-3,TRBV5-1,CASSLGGSSPVSDTQYF,TGCGCCAGCAGCTTGGGGGGAAGTTCCCCAGTCTCAGATACGCAGTATTTT